Below, 21 T cell receptor beta chains from the same sample are listed, as sequenced in a study of T cells in Graves' hyperthyroidism and ophthalmopathy. RNA transcripts provided the source from which TCR beta CDR3 regions were amplified. Initially, a first-round RT-PCR of the TCR CDR3 employed the HTBI primer set. Each CDR3 protein is one row after TCRdb ran MiXCR on the multiplex PCR reads. The table shows some 740,000 distinct CDR3 sequences, with 14% occurring only once. Sequencing input: blood. The source is a woman aged 18-29 years with Graves' hyperthyroidism.

This clonotype was picked up a small number of times. The V gene is TRBV5-5, the J gene TRBJ2-3; TRBD1 matches at 8 bases. Germline values: CDR1 SGHKS, CDR2 YYEKEE (reference sequence). With 6 bases clipped from V and 4 bases from J, the junction kept 7 bases outside the gene matches. This CDR3 has 14 amino acids. The CDR3 coding sequence is TGTGCCAGCATCGACAGGGGTTTCTCAGATACGCAGTATTTT. It specifies CASIDRGFSDTQYF.

This clonotype has a count of ten or more. The rearrangement uses TRBV30 and TRBJ1-5; D gene uncertain. V lost 1 base and J 1 base, leaving 8 bases between the germline ends. Germline V gives CDR1 GTSNPN, CDR2 SVGIG (reference sequence). This CDR3 contains 14 residues. CDR3 residues: CAWSGAGSNQPQHF. As DNA, the CDR3 is TGTGCCTGGAGTGGGGCAGGAAGCAATCAGCCCCAGCATTTT.

This clonotype occurred a few times. The chain is built from TRBV7-3 and TRBJ2-3, with 7 bases lining up with TRBD2. The junction had 9 bases not matched to a gene; V was cut back by 5 bases and J by 4 bases. Per germline, CDR1 SGHTA and CDR2 FQGTGA. The CDR3 totals 15 residues. Here the CDR3 reads CASSLGLGQSDTQYF. CDR3 nucleotide sequence: TGTGCCAGCAGCCTAGGACTAGGTCAATCAGATACGCAGTATTTT.

This clonotype was seen at least ten times. V and J are TRBV3-1 and TRBJ2-4; the match to TRBD1 covers 12 bases. The germline V gene has CDR1 LGHDT and CDR2 YNNKEL (reference sequence). After removal of 4 bases from V and 1 base from J, the junction contained 8 bases not matched to a gene. The CDR3 contains 18 residues. The DNA of the CDR3 is TGTGCCAGCAGCCGGGACAGGGGGCAGGCGGTTGCCAAAAACATTCAGTACTTC. It encodes CASSRDRGQAVAKNIQYF.

This clonotype was recorded many times. The V and J genes are TRBV6-2 or TRBV6-3 and TRBJ2-5; weak D call: TRBD1 (6 bases). Germline V gives CDR1 MNHEY, CDR2 SVGEGT. V gave up 6 bases and J gave up 6 bases, with 17 bases separating them. The CDR3 contains 14 residues. The CDR3 loop is CASSPGADGQTQYF. The CDR3 region has the DNA TGTGCCAGCAGCCCAGGGGCAGACGGCCAGACCCAGTACTTC.

This clonotype was detected a few times. The chain joins TRBV24-1 to TRBJ1-1; D not resolved. V lost 9 bases and J lost 6, with 16 bases in between. The CDR3 contains 13 residues. Germline-derived CDR1 and CDR2 are KGHDR and SFDVKD. CDR3 amino acids: CATAGPGVSEAFF. The CDR3 DNA sequence: TGTGCCACCGCCGGACCCGGAGTATCTGAAGCTTTCTTT.

At least ten counts were recorded for this clonotype. The genes are TRBV12-3 or TRBV12-4 and TRBJ2-7; D may match TRBD1 or TRBD2 (6 bases each). This CDR3 has 12 amino acids. V dropped 8 bases and J dropped 12 bases, with 20 bases sitting between them. The CDR3 bases are TGTGCCAGCTCCTTGGAGGGGGGTTTTTTGTACTTC. Translating it yields CASSLEGGFLYF.

This clonotype was seen at least ten times. The chain has TRBV7-9 and TRBJ2-7; 8 bases line up with TRBD1. The CDR3 runs to 16 residues. In germline, CDR1 is SEHNR, CDR2 FQNEAQ (reference sequence). V lost 5 bases and J lost 0; bases outside the gene matches: 9. As DNA, the CDR3 is TGTGCCAGCAGCGCGGCGACAGGGGATCCCTCCTACGAGCAGTACTTC. Translated: CASSAATGDPSYEQYF.

This clonotype was seen repeatedly, ten times or more. This chain connects TRBV2 to TRBJ2-3; D remains unclear. Germline lookup yields CDR1 SNHLY and CDR2 FYNNEI. This CDR3 has 16 residues. V was shortened by 4 bases and J by 5 bases, with 19 bases between the two germline ends. The CDR3 spells CASSGLFLPPGDTQYF. The DNA for the CDR3 is TGTGCCAGCAGTGGCCTTTTTCTCCCTCCGGGAGATACGCAGTATTTT.

This clonotype was counted at least ten times. The rearrangement links TRBV29-1 to TRBJ1-2, with D possibly TRBD1 on 5 matching bases. Trimming stripped 4 bases from V and 3 bases from J, with 12 bases between. The CDR3 extends over 13 amino acids. The germline gives CDR1 SQVTM, CDR2 ANQGSEA. CDR3: CSVAEGMDYGYTF. In nucleotides, the CDR3 is TGCAGCGTTGCCGAGGGGATGGACTATGGCTACACCTTC. Full variable domain (remainder filled in from reference TRBV29-1 and TRBJ1-2): SAVISQKPSRDICQRGTSLTIQCQVDSQVTMMFWYRQQPGQSLTLIATANQGSEATYESGFVIDKFPISRPNLTFSTLTVSNMSPEDSSIYLCSVAEGMDYGYTFGSGTRLTVV.

This clonotype came up many times. V usage is TRBV28 and J usage is TRBJ2-1; weak D call: TRBD2 (5 bases). Trimming left V 5 bases short and J 0 bases short, with 11 bases between. Germline V gene lookup returns CDR1 MDHEN and CDR2 SYDVKM. The CDR3 spans 15 residues. The CDR3 sequence: CASSPGSLSYNEQFF. The CDR3 coding sequence is TGTGCCAGCAGTCCTGGGAGCCTCTCCTACAATGAGCAGTTCTTC.

This clonotype was observed many times. The V and J genes are TRBV28 and TRBJ2-1, with 8 bases matching TRBD2. Germline values: CDR1 MDHEN, CDR2 SYDVKM. This CDR3 has 17 amino acids. V trimming: 2 bases; J trimming: 9 bases; junction bases outside the gene matches: 15. The CDR3 DNA follows: TGTGCCAGCAGTTTACCCACGGCTAGCGGGCTCGGGGGTGAGCAGTTCTTC. It translates to CASSLPTASGLGGEQFF.

This clonotype was seen ten or more times. The CDR3 DNA reads TGTGCCAGCCGGGTCCCGGGACAGGGGGTGAGGAACACCGGGGAGCTGTTTTTT. Its translation is CASRVPGQGVRNTGELFF. The chain is built from TRBV11-2 and TRBJ2-2, with TRBD1 matching 11 bases. V shed 8 bases and J 1 base; nucleotides not matched to a gene: 12. CDR3 length equals 18 residues. Per germline, CDR1 SGHAT and CDR2 FQNNGV. Looking up the rest from reference TRBV11-2 and TRBJ2-2 gives the full variable domain: EAGVAQSPRYKIIEKRQSVAFWCNPISGHATLYWYQQILGQGPKLLIQFQNNGVVDDSQLPKDRFSAERLKGVDSTLKIQPAKLEDSAVYLCASRVPGQGVRNTGELFFGEGSRLTVL.

V gene TRBV30 combines with J gene TRBJ1-2; 9 positions agree with TRBD1. Germline V gives CDR1 GTSNPN, CDR2 SVGIG (reference sequence). The length of the CDR3 is 15 residues. After removal of 1 base from V and 0 bases from J, the junction contained 3 bases not matched to a gene. CDR3 in amino acids: CAWSDRGRANYGYTF. The CDR3 DNA is TGTGCCTGGAGTGACAGGGGGCGAGCTAACTATGGCTACACCTTC.

V is TRBV5-6 and J is TRBJ2-7; TRBD1 aligns across 11 bases. The J segment lost 6 bases and the V segment lost 1 base, leaving 15 bases of the junction unmatched. Germline lookup yields CDR1 SGHDT and CDR2 YYEEEE. The CDR3 extends over 18 amino acids. CDR3 nucleotide sequence: TGTGCCAGCAGCTTGCCTCCTTGGGGCCCGGGACAGGGGGGCGAGCAGTACTTC. This sequence encodes CASSLPPWGPGQGGEQYF.

At least ten counts were recorded for this clonotype. This sequence joins TRBV20-1 and TRBJ2-3; D is undetermined. The V and J ends lost 5 bases and 2 bases respectively, with 14 bases between them. Germline V gene sequence: CDR1 DFQATT, CDR2 SNEGSKA (reference sequence). The CDR3 runs to 14 residues. The DNA of the CDR3 is TGCAGTGCTGCGGACGGAATTTCCACAGATACGCAGTATTTT. Translating it yields CSAADGISTDTQYF.

This clonotype was detected many times. Mismatch with germline at one junction end may stem from a read error. The chain employs TRBV5-1 and TRBJ2-4; D possibly corresponds to TRBD1 (6 bases). Germline CDR1 SGHRS, CDR2 YFSETQ. The CDR3 contains 14 residues. The CDR3 reads CASSLTGPKNIQYF. Written as DNA, the CDR3 is TGTGCCAGCAGTTTGACAGGACCCAAAAACATTCAGTACTTC.

This clonotype was counted many times. CDR3 in DNA: TGTGCCAGCAGCCTTGGGACTCCCGCGCAAGAGACCCAGTACTTC. Protein sequence: CASSLGTPAQETQYF. The chain has TRBV7-8 and TRBJ2-5; weak D call: TRBD2 (6 bases). Germline lookup yields CDR1 SGHVS and CDR2 FQNEAQ. The V end lost 5 bases, the J end lost 2 bases, and 15 bases lay between the germline ends. This CDR3 comprises 15 residues.

This clonotype has ten or more counts. This chain connects TRBV4-1 to TRBJ2-3, with D possibly being TRBD1 (6 bases). The germline gives CDR1 MGHRA, CDR2 YSYEKL. Trimming took 0 bases from V and 5 from J, leaving 12 bases between them. CDR3 length: 15 residues. CDR3 amino acids: CASSQESGVGDTQYF. CDR3 nucleotide sequence: TGCGCCAGCAGCCAAGAATCAGGGGTCGGAGATACGCAGTATTTT.

This rearrangement joins TRBV27 to TRBJ2-3, with D perhaps matching TRBD1 (5 bases). V was clipped by 4 bases and J by 4 bases, with 12 bases between them. The CDR3 is 14 amino acids. CDR1 and CDR2 (germline): MNHEY, SMNVEV (reference sequence). DNA for the CDR3: TGTGCCAGCAGTTCGAATACAGGCGCAGATACGCAGTATTTT. As protein: CASSSNTGADTQYF.

DNA of the CDR3: TGCGCCAGCAGCTTGGATCTGCAGGGGGCGGCTGAAAAACTGTTTTTT. Protein: CASSLDLQGAAEKLFF. The chain uses TRBV5-1 and TRBJ1-4; 8 positions agree with TRBD1. The V gene end was trimmed by 0 bases and the J gene end by 7 bases; junction bases not matched to a gene: 8. The V gene's germline CDR1 is SGHRS and CDR2 YFSETQ. The CDR3 has 16 amino acids.